This T cell receptor beta chain is from a study of response to subunit inactivated influenza vaccine. Points from the study as a whole: It was suggested by the authors that few new T cells are recruited by each seasonal influenza vaccination.

TCRdb called the RT-PCR reads again in MiXCR, with one record for every CDR3 protein. The sample gives approximately 570,000 distinct CDR3 sequences, 6.5% to 8% of which show up once; 13% is in the top ten. This CDR3 spans 18 amino acids. Trimming cost V 5 bases and J 0 bases; bases outside gene matches: 9. In regard to this clonotype: No antigen is known for it.

The rearrangement links TRBV12-3 or TRBV12-4 to TRBJ2-6, with 8 nucleotides matching TRBD1. This receptor was taken from a man aged 50-75 years who received an inactivated influenza vaccine. The sequenced sample was PBMCs from blood, obtained around 25 months after vaccination. CDR3 bases: TGTGCCAGCAGTCCACTCAGGGGGCCCGACTCTGGGGCCAACGTCCTGACTTTC. Protein sequence: CASSPLRGPDSGANVLTF.